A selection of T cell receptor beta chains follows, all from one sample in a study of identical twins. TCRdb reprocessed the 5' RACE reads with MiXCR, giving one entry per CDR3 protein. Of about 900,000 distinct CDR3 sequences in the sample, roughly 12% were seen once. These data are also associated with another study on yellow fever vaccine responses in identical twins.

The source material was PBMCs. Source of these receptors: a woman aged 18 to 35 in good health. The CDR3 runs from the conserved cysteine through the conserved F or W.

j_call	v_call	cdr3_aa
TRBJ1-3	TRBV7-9	CASTRGIGSGNTIYF
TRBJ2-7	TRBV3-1	CASSQDLQDSYEQYF
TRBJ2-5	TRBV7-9	CASSLMASGREQETQYF
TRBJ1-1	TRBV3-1	CASSHTGQMNTEAFF
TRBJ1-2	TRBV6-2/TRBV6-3	CASSLGQQKISYTF
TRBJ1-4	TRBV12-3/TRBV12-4	CASSLIQATNEKLFF
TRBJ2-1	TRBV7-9	CASSFNDDRYYNEQFF
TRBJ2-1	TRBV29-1	CSVLSYNEQFF
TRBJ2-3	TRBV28	CASSFSGTLAGVPDTQYF
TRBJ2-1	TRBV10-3	CAISEWGGSSYNEQFF
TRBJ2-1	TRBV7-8	CASSLVYGQGVYEQFF
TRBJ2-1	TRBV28	CASGLAGDNEQFF
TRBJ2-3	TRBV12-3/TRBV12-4	CASSKLASTNTQYF
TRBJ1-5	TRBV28	CASKDGQGPGQPQHF
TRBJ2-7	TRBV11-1	CASSFPRSNPGGPEEQYF
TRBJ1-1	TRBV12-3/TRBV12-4	CASSQGQGLSEAFF
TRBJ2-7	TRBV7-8	CASSFETSVSYEQYF
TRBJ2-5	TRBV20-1	CSLDRVGETQYF
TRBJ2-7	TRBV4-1	CASSQDRGVYEQYF
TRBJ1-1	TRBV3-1	CASSLYHDVTGAGNTEAFF
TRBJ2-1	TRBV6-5	CVSSYEAGGLGNEQFF
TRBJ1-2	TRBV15	CATSRDRTTYGYTF
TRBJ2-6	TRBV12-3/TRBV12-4	CASSLEPQVQSTGANVLTF
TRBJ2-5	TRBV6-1	CASSQRGWDQETQYF
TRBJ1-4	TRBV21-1	CASGADLNEKLFF
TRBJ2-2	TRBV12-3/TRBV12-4	CASSFTPNTGELFF
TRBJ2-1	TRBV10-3	CAISERRVGSFF
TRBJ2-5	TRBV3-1	CASSQTGGAFSQETQYF
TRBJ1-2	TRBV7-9	CASSSSGTDLILYGYTF
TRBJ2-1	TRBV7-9	CASSARTSSLDKSEQFF
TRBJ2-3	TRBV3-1	CASSYPGVGTDTQYF
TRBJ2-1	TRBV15	CATSGALAAPYNEQFF
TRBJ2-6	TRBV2	CASRPGQGIGTSGANVLTF
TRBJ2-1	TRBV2	CASRLDESSYNEQFF
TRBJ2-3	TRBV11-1	CASSSPVSRGGALADTQYF
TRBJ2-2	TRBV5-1	CASSFASPYTGELFF
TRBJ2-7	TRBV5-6	CASSFDRVGGYEQYF
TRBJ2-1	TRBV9	CASSVVGLAGDDEQFF
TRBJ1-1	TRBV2	CAITVGMEAFF